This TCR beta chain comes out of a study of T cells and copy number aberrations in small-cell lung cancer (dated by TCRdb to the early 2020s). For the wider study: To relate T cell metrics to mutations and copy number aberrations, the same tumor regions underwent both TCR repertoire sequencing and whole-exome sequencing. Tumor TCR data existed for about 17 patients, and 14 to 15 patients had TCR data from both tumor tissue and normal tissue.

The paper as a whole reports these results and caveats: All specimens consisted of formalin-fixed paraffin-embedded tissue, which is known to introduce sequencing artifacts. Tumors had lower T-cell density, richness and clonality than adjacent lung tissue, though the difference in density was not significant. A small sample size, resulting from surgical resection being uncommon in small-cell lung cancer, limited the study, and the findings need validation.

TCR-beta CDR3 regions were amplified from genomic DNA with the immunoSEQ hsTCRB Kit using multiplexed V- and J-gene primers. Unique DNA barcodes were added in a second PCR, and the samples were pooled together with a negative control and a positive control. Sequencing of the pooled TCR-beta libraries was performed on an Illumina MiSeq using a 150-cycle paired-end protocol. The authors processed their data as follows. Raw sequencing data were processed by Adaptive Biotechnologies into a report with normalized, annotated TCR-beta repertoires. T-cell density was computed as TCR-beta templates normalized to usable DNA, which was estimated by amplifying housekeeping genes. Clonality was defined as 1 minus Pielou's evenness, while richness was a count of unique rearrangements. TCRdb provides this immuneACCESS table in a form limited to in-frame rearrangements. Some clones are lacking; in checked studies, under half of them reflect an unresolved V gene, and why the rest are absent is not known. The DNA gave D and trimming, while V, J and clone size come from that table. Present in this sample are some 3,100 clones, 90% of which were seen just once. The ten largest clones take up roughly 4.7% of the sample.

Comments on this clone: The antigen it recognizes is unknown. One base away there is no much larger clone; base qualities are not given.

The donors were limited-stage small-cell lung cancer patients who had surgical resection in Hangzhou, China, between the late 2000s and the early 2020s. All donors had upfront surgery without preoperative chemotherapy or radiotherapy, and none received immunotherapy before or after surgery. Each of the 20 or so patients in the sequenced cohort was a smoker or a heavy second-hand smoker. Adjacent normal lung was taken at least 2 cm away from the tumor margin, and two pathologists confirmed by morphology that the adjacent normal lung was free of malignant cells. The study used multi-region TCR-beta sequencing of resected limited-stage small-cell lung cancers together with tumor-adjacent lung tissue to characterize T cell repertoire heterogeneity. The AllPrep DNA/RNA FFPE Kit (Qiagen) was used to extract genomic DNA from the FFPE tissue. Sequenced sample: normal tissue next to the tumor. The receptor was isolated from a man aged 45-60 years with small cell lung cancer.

The CDR3 in this case is CASTRRDRGYSGYGYTF. At the DNA level, the sequence is TGTGCCAGCACTAGACGGGACAGGGGGTATTCGGGGTATGGCTACACCTTC. The chain is encoded by TRBV21-1 joined to TRBJ1-2; TRBD1 is the table's D call and was not checked against the DNA. TRBV21-1 is reported as a pseudogene. CDR3 length: 17 amino acids, cysteine to phenylalanine. The kept DNA is CDR3 alone, 51 bases in frame from the first base.